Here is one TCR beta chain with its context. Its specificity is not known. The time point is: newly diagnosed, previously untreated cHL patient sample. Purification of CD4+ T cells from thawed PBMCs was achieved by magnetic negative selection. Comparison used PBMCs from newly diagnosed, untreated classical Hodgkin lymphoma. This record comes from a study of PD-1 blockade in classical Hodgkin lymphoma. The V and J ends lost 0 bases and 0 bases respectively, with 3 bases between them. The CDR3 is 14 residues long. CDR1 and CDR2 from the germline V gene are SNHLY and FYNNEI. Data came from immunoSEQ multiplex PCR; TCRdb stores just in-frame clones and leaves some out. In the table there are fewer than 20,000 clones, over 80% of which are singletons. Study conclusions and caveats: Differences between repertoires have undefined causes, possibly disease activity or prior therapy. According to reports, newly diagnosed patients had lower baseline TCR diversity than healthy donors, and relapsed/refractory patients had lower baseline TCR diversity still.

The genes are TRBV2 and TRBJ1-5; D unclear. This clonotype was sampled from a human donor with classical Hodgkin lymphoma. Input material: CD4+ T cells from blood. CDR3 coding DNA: TGTGCCAGCAGTGAAGCGGTTAGCAATCAGCCCCAGCATTTT. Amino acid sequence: CASSEAVSNQPQHF.